At least ten counts were recorded for the clone carrying this T cell receptor beta chain. Its antigen is still unknown. CDR3 length: 16 amino acids. V was shortened by 2 bases and J by 1 base, with 15 bases between the two germline ends. The time point is: blood at routine non-recurrence follow-up after resection. Whole RNA, isolated from tumor, nontumor lung or frozen PBMC, was sequenced without prior sorting. The sample is drawn from a study of spatial heterogeneity in lung cancer. Background on the study: Mean representation of each unique TCR and UMI combination in the raw reads exceeded nine occurrences.

TCRdb redid the calling of the 5' RACE reads with MiXCR, one entry per CDR3 protein. This table holds 25,000 to 35,000 distinct CDR3 sequences, almost 5.5% found once. General study points: Tumor TCRs that were ubiquitous and expanded showed up in blood more at resection than follow-up.

The chain couples TRBV12-3 or TRBV12-4 to TRBJ2-7; D is possibly TRBD2 (6 bases). Material: PBMCs, obtained at follow-up. This clonotype was sampled from a female donor with early-stage non-small cell lung cancer. The CDR3 DNA follows: TGTGCCAGCAGTTTATTTACGGGACTTGCTTCCTACGAGCAGTACTTC. Amino acid sequence: CASSLFTGLASYEQYF.